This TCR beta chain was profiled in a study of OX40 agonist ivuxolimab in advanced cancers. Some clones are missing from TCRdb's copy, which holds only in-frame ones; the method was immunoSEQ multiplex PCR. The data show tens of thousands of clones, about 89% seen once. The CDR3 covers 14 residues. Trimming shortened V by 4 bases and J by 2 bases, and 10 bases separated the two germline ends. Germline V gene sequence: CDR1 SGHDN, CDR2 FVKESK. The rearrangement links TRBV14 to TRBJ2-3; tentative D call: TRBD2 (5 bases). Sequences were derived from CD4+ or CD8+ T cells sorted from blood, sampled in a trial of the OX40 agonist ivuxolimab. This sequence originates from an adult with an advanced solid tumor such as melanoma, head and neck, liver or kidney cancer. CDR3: CASSLSGNTDTQYF. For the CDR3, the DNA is TGTGCCAGCAGCCTCAGCGGAAACACAGATACGCAGTATTTT.